What follows are 20 T cell receptor beta chains derived from one specimen sequenced in a study of cytomegalovirus exposure and HLA in healthy donors. PCR employed 60 Vbeta and 13 Jbeta primers. TCRdb's copy holds only in-frame clones and misses some; the assay was immunoSEQ multiplex PCR. The sample holds tens of thousands of clones; around 62% are singletons and the top ten take approximately 12%. Material for sequencing was PBMCs. These receptors came from a human donor in good health.

The sample holds a few counts of this clone. The CDR3 DNA reads TGTGCCAGCAGTTACTCCGGGAGAAATGGCTACACCTTC. Residues: CASSYSGRNGYTF. The gene calls are TRBV6-5 and TRBJ1-2, with no clear D. V shed 0 bases and J shed 6 bases, with 8 bases lying between them. The germline gives CDR1 MNHEY, CDR2 SVGAGI. The CDR3 contains 13 residues.

This chain links TRBV30 with TRBJ2-7; 10 bases agree with TRBD2. CDR1 is GTSNPN, CDR2 SVGIG, per germline (reference sequence). The CDR3 is 15 amino acids. With 0 bases clipped from V and 5 bases from J, the junction kept 7 bases outside the gene matches. The CDR3 is CAWSVRLAGAHEQYF. CDR3 nucleotides: TGTGCCTGGAGTGTAAGACTAGCGGGCGCCCACGAGCAGTACTTC. Full variable domain (remainder filled in from reference TRBV30 and TRBJ2-7): SQTIHQWPATLVQPVGSPLSLECTVEGTSNPNLYWYRQAAGRGLQLLFYSVGIGQISSEVPQNLSASRPQDRQFILSSKKLLLSDSGFYLCAWSVRLAGAHEQYFGPGTRLTVT.

J is TRBJ1-1 and V is TRBV5-4, with D possibly being TRBD1 (5 bases). With 4 bases removed from V and 8 bases from J, the gap between germline ends came to 15 bases. This CDR3 has 13 residues. Per germline, CDR1 SGHNT and CDR2 YYREEE (reference sequence). The CDR3 nucleotides read TGTGCCAGCAGCCCTGGGGGGGGACCCGAAGCTTTCTTT. It codes for CASSPGGGPEAFF.

This clone showed up just a few times. The V gene is TRBV19, the J gene TRBJ1-1; D might be TRBD1 (6 bases). Trimming pared 3 bases from V and 1 base from J, leaving 12 bases between. The CDR3 has 15 amino acids. The germline V gene has CDR1 LNHDA and CDR2 SQIVND (reference sequence). For the CDR3, the DNA is TGTGCCAGTAGTATGTCCGGGACACAGAACACTGAAGCTTTCTTT. Its protein product is CASSMSGTQNTEAFF.

This clone was seen only once. The J gene is TRBJ2-6, the V gene TRBV4-3, with 7 bases fitting TRBD1. This CDR3 is built from 17 residues. Trimming cost V 1 base and J 0 bases; bases outside gene matches: 3. Germline CDR1 and CDR2: LGHNA and YSLEER. CDR3: CASSQGTGRSGANVLTF. CDR3 nucleotides: TGCGCCAGCAGCCAAGGGACAGGCCGCTCTGGGGCCAACGTCCTGACTTTC.

The rearrangement uses TRBV11-2 and TRBJ2-1; the match to TRBD1 covers 11 bases. The V segment lost 4 bases and the J segment 6 bases; nucleotides outside the gene matches: 5. Germline V gene lookup returns CDR1 SGHAT and CDR2 FQNNGV. The CDR3 has 15 amino acids. This chain's CDR3 is CASSSGQGGRNEQFF. CDR3 sequence (DNA): TGTGCCAGCAGCTCGGGACAGGGGGGTCGCAATGAGCAGTTCTTC.

This clone was observed a handful of times. The chain couples TRBV5-6 to TRBJ2-1, with 9 bases lining up with TRBD1. CDR3 size: 15 residues. From germline, CDR1 is SGHDT and CDR2 YYEEEE. V trimming: 4 bases; J trimming: 3 bases; junction bases outside the gene matches: 5. The CDR3 nucleotides are TGTGCCAGCAGCCTGTGGACAGGGGTCTACAATGAGCAGTTCTTC. Residues: CASSLWTGVYNEQFF.

The rearrangement joins TRBV21-1 to TRBJ2-5; the D segment call TRBD1 is taken from the table without a DNA check. TRBV21-1 is listed as a pseudogene. The CDR3 sequence is 14 residues long. CDR3 nucleotides: TGTGCCAGCAGCATCAGCGGACAGCAAGAGACCCAGTACTTC. Residues: CASSISGQQETQYF.

This chain links TRBV21-1 with TRBJ2-7; TRBD1 is taken as the D call from the table, unchecked against the DNA. TRBV21-1 is shown as a pseudogene. The CDR3 is 13 amino acids. The CDR3 bases are TGTGCCAGAGAGGACAGGGACTCCTACGAGCAGTACTTC. Translating gives CAREDRDSYEQYF.

This clone was seen a few times. The chain combines TRBV6-1 with TRBJ2-7; 7 bases line up with TRBD1. The ends lost 7 bases at V and 0 bases at J; junction bases unmatched: 6. In germline, CDR1 is MNHNS, CDR2 SASEGT. This CDR3 has 14 residues. The CDR3 sequence is CASTSDRSSYEQYF. The CDR3 nucleotides are TGTGCCAGCACCTCGGACAGGAGCTCCTACGAGCAGTACTTC.

The chain couples TRBV7-2 to TRBJ1-1; tentatively, D is TRBD1 (5 bases). The CDR3 consists of 15 residues. Per the germline V gene, CDR1 is SGHTA and CDR2 is FQGNSA. V was shortened by 3 bases and J by 2 bases, with 13 bases between the two germline ends. This chain's CDR3 is CASSLVGGGNTEAFF. The CDR3 DNA sequence: TGTGCCAGCAGCTTGGTGGGGGGAGGCAACACTGAAGCTTTCTTT.

The chain joins TRBV27 to TRBJ2-2, with 10 bases fitting TRBD1. The V segment lost 1 base and the J segment 6 bases; nucleotides outside the gene matches: 5. CDR3 length: 16 residues. In germline, CDR1 is MNHEY, CDR2 SMNVEV (reference sequence). CDR3 loop: CASSLYVGTGAGELFF. The CDR3 nucleotides read TGTGCCAGCAGTTTATATGTCGGGACAGGGGCCGGGGAGCTGTTTTTT.

V and J are TRBV7-9 and TRBJ2-7, with TRBD1 matching 9 bases. CDR1 is SEHNR, CDR2 FQNEAQ, per germline (reference sequence). The CDR3 runs to 16 residues. Unmatched junction bases numbered 9, after V lost 2 bases and J lost 4 bases. The CDR3 region has the DNA TGTGCCAGCAGCTTATTTGGGGACAGGGTTTTTTACGAGCAGTACTTC. As protein: CASSLFGDRVFYEQYF. The full variable domain, its missing parts supplied by reference TRBV7-9 and TRBJ2-7, is DTGVSQNPRHKITKRGQNVTFRCDPISEHNRLYWYRQTLGQGPEFLTYFQNEAQLEKSRLLSDRFSAERPKGSFSTLEIQRTEQGDSAMYLCASSLFGDRVFYEQYFGPGTRLTVT.

The rearrangement uses TRBV5-1 and TRBJ2-5; TRBD2 aligns across 13 bases. Germline values: CDR1 SGHRS, CDR2 YFSETQ. The V and J ends lost 0 bases and 2 bases, in that order; junction bases with no gene match: 4. The CDR3 length is 17 residues. The CDR3 nucleotides read TGCGCCAGCAGCTTGGAACTAGCGGGGGGGCGACAAGAGACCCAGTACTTC. Translation: CASSLELAGGRQETQYF.

The sample holds a few counts of this clone. J is TRBJ2-2 and V is TRBV30; D is unclear. V lost 0 bases to trimming and J lost 6 bases, with 5 bases between them. This CDR3 region has 12 residues. CDR1 is GTSNPN, CDR2 SVGIG, per germline (reference sequence). The CDR3 DNA is TGTGCCTGGAGTGTAACTGCCGGGGAGCTGTTTTTT. Translated, it gives CAWSVTAGELFF.

The chain uses TRBV6-5 and TRBJ2-7; possible D gene TRBD2, 6 bases. The V end lost 0 bases, the J end lost 4 bases, and 16 bases lay between the germline ends. Germline CDR1 is MNHEY and CDR2 is SVGAGI. The CDR3 is made up of 16 amino acids. CDR3 loop: CASSYSDASEGYEQYF. The CDR3 DNA sequence: TGTGCCAGCAGTTACTCGGATGCTAGCGAAGGATACGAGCAGTACTTC.

The chain has TRBV2 and TRBJ2-1; D gene ambiguous. CDR3 length equals 16 residues. Germline V gives CDR1 SNHLY, CDR2 FYNNEI. V was trimmed by 2 bases and J by 2 bases, leaving 13 bases between them. Written as DNA, the CDR3 is TGTGCCAGCAGTGAAAATAGTGGTGGGCCCTACAATGAGCAGTTCTTC. Amino acids: CASSENSGGPYNEQFF. The complete variable domain, with remaining parts taken from reference TRBV2 and TRBJ2-1, reads EPEVTQTPSHQVTQMGQEVILRCVPISNHLYFYWYRQILGQKVEFLVSFYNNEISEKSEIFDDQFSVERPDGSNFTLKIRSTKLEDSAMYFCASSENSGGPYNEQFFGPGTRLTVL.

Concerning this clone itself: A junction boundary mismatches the germline segment, possibly from a read error. The V and J genes are TRBV7-9 and TRBJ1-1; D gene unclear. This CDR3 spans 12 amino acids. Germline V gene data show CDR1 as SEHNR and CDR2 as FQNEAQ (reference sequence). This chain's CDR3 is CSSNDSGLEAFF. CDR3 nucleotide sequence: TGTTCCAGCAACGATTCGGGTCTTGAAGCTTTCTTT.

V and J are TRBV7-3 and TRBJ2-3; possibly TRBD2 for D (7 bases). V was clipped by 5 bases and J by 5 bases, with 17 bases between them. CDR3 size: 15 residues. Germline values: CDR1 SGHTA, CDR2 FQGTGA. Written as DNA, the CDR3 is TGTGCCAGCAGCCCCCAAGGGGGGGCCATAGATACGCAGTATTTT. The encoded protein is CASSPQGGAIDTQYF.

This chain links TRBV18 with TRBJ2-1; 15 positions match TRBD2. J lost 8 bases, V lost 5 bases, and 7 bases had no gene match. The CDR3 totals 16 residues. The germline gives CDR1 KGHSH, CDR2 LQKENI. The CDR3 sequence: CASSSRTSGGADEQFF. The CDR3 nucleotides read TGTGCCAGCTCATCTCGGACTAGCGGGGGGGCCGATGAGCAGTTCTTC.